These T cell receptor beta chains were read from a single sample in a study of blood T cell repertoires in COVID-19. Generated by immunoSEQ multiplex PCR, the TCRdb table keeps only in-frame clones and is missing some. This table holds approximately 200,000 clones, roughly 87% found once. The sequencing sample was made of PBMCs or T cells enriched from blood (not recorded which). The source of these receptors is a woman in her 30s who had recovered from COVID-19. The CDR3 runs from the conserved cysteine through the conserved F or W. Fields, in order: V gene, clone size, D gene, J gene, CDR3 protein, CDR3 DNA. The D gene is left open where the match is weak. Only part of the rows carry a size: once, few, many, or a class if the clone is expanded.

v_gene: TRBV19
abundance: once
d_gene: -
j_gene: TRBJ1-1
CDR3aa: CASTPIDRNTEAFF
CDR3nt: TGTGCCAGTACCCCTATTGACAGGAACACTGAAGCTTTCTTT

v_gene: TRBV11-1
abundance: -
d_gene: -
j_gene: TRBJ1-6
CDR3aa: CASSVGLDSPLHF
CDR3nt: TGTGCCAGCAGCGTTGGACTGGATTCACCCCTCCACTTT

v_gene: TRBV7-2
abundance: -
d_gene: -
j_gene: TRBJ1-3
CDR3aa: CASSLAGVGNTIYF
CDR3nt: TGTGCCAGCAGCTTAGCAGGGGTCGGAAACACCATATATTTT

v_gene: TRBV5-4
abundance: -
d_gene: -
j_gene: TRBJ2-7
CDR3aa: CASSLARRGLSYEQYF
CDR3nt: TGTGCCAGCAGCTTGGCCAGGAGGGGGCTCTCCTACGAGCAGTACTTC

v_gene: TRBV3-1/TRBV3-2
abundance: -
d_gene: TRBD1
j_gene: TRBJ1-2
CDR3aa: CASSQGQGLSYGYTF
CDR3nt: TGTGCCAGCAGCCAAGGACAGGGGCTATCCTATGGCTACACCTTC

v_gene: TRBV30
abundance: -
d_gene: -
j_gene: TRBJ2-2
CDR3aa: CAWSKLAGGELFF
CDR3nt: TGTGCCTGGAGTAAGCTCGCGGGCGGGGAGCTGTTTTTT

v_gene: TRBV30
abundance: -
d_gene: -
j_gene: TRBJ1-2
CDR3aa: CAWSGPGYGYTF
CDR3nt: TGTGCCTGGAGTGGCCCGGGCTATGGCTACACCTTC

v_gene: TRBV5-5
abundance: -
d_gene: TRBD1
j_gene: TRBJ2-7
CDR3aa: CASSLGGTGYEQYF
CDR3nt: TGTGCCAGCAGCTTGGGGGGGACAGGGTACGAGCAGTACTTC

v_gene: TRBV7-9
abundance: -
d_gene: TRBD1
j_gene: TRBJ1-4
CDR3aa: CASTLGQETNEKLFF
CDR3nt: TGTGCCAGCACCTTAGGACAGGAAACTAATGAAAAACTGTTTTTT

v_gene: TRBV24-1
abundance: -
d_gene: -
j_gene: TRBJ1-5
CDR3aa: CATSGGAGSFQPQHF
CDR3nt: TGTGCCACCAGTGGCGGGGCAGGGAGTTTTCAGCCCCAGCATTTT

v_gene: TRBV11-2
abundance: -
d_gene: TRBD1
j_gene: TRBJ1-6
CDR3aa: CASSFAGQSNSPLHF
CDR3nt: TGTGCCAGCAGCTTCGCGGGACAGTCGAATTCACCCCTCCACTTT

v_gene: TRBV21-1
abundance: -
d_gene: -
j_gene: TRBJ1-2
CDR3aa: CASGPGGYTF
CDR3nt: TGTGCCAGCGGACCGGGGGGCTACACCTTC

v_gene: TRBV11-3
abundance: -
d_gene: TRBD1
j_gene: TRBJ1-5
CDR3aa: CASRQGASGQPQHF
CDR3nt: TGTGCCAGCAGACAGGGGGCGTCGGGTCAGCCCCAGCATTTT

v_gene: TRBV20-1
abundance: -
d_gene: -
j_gene: TRBJ2-4
CDR3aa: CSASEGQLAKNIQYF
CDR3nt: TGCAGTGCTAGTGAGGGACAACTAGCCAAAAACATTCAGTACTTC

v_gene: TRBV3-1/TRBV3-2
abundance: once
d_gene: -
j_gene: TRBJ1-1
CDR3aa: CASSQERLRSRDLNTEAFF
CDR3nt: TGTGCCAGCAGCCAAGAAAGATTAAGGAGCAGGGACTTGAACACTGAAGCTTTCTTT

v_gene: TRBV30
abundance: -
d_gene: -
j_gene: TRBJ1-1
CDR3aa: CAWQAGSGWTEAFF
CDR3nt: TGTGCCTGGCAAGCAGGGTCCGGGTGGACTGAAGCTTTCTTT

v_gene: TRBV29-1
abundance: few
d_gene: -
j_gene: TRBJ1-1
CDR3aa: CSVAAGNTEAFF
CDR3nt: TGCAGCGTTGCAGCGGGGAACACTGAAGCTTTCTTT

v_gene: TRBV4-3
abundance: -
d_gene: TRBD1
j_gene: TRBJ2-5
CDR3aa: CASSLTGGRETQYF
CDR3nt: TGCGCCAGCAGCCTTACAGGGGGCAGGGAGACCCAGTACTTC

v_gene: TRBV11-2
abundance: -
d_gene: -
j_gene: TRBJ1-4
CDR3aa: CASSLGRGEKLFF
CDR3nt: TGTGCCAGCAGCTTAGGCAGGGGTGAAAAACTGTTTTTT

v_gene: TRBV7-2
abundance: -
d_gene: TRBD2
j_gene: TRBJ2-2
CDR3aa: CASSPTGGYYTGELFF
CDR3nt: TGTGCCAGCAGCCCCACGGGAGGGTACTACACCGGGGAGCTGTTTTTT

v_gene: TRBV5-1
abundance: -
d_gene: -
j_gene: TRBJ2-1
CDR3aa: CASSKDLATNEQFF
CDR3nt: TGCGCCAGCAGCAAAGATTTAGCGACGAATGAGCAGTTCTTC

v_gene: TRBV7-6
abundance: -
d_gene: -
j_gene: TRBJ2-2
CDR3aa: CASSLSNGLAVTGELFF
CDR3nt: TGTGCCAGCAGCTTAAGTAATGGTTTGGCTGTCACCGGGGAGCTGTTTTTT

v_gene: TRBV7-8
abundance: -
d_gene: -
j_gene: TRBJ2-1
CDR3aa: CASSSAPRGSSRGNEQFF
CDR3nt: TGTGCCAGCAGCTCCGCCCCTCGAGGGTCTAGCCGCGGCAATGAGCAGTTCTTC

v_gene: TRBV7-9
abundance: few
d_gene: -
j_gene: TRBJ1-1
CDR3aa: CASSPGQRNTEAFF
CDR3nt: TGTGCCAGCAGCCCAGGACAGCGGAACACTGAAGCTTTCTTT

v_gene: TRBV7-8
abundance: -
d_gene: TRBD1
j_gene: TRBJ1-1
CDR3aa: CASSSVPGQGKNTEAFF
CDR3nt: TGTGCCAGCAGCTCCGTCCCGGGACAGGGAAAGAACACTGAAGCTTTCTTT

v_gene: TRBV5-1
abundance: -
d_gene: TRBD2
j_gene: TRBJ2-1
CDR3aa: CASSSAAGLANYNEQFF
CDR3nt: TGCGCCAGCAGCTCAGCCGCGGGACTAGCGAACTACAATGAGCAGTTCTTC

v_gene: TRBV5-1
abundance: few
d_gene: TRBD1
j_gene: TRBJ2-5
CDR3aa: CASTSTGEETQYF
CDR3nt: TGCGCCAGCACCTCGACAGGGGAAGAGACCCAGTACTTC

v_gene: TRBV11-1
abundance: -
d_gene: TRBD2
j_gene: TRBJ2-7
CDR3aa: CASSLREAIYEQYF
CDR3nt: TGTGCCAGCAGCTTGCGGGAGGCTATCTACGAGCAGTACTTC

v_gene: TRBV25-1
abundance: -
d_gene: -
j_gene: TRBJ2-5
CDR3aa: CASSEYDGETQYF
CDR3nt: TGTGCCAGCAGTGAATATGACGGGGAGACCCAGTACTTC

v_gene: TRBV20-1
abundance: -
d_gene: -
j_gene: TRBJ1-2
CDR3aa: CSASSGYGYTF
CDR3nt: TGCAGTGCTAGTTCAGGATATGGCTACACCTTC

v_gene: TRBV12-3/TRBV12-4
abundance: -
d_gene: -
j_gene: TRBJ1-1
CDR3aa: CASSLSRGTEAFF
CDR3nt: TGTGCCAGCAGTTTATCAAGGGGCACTGAAGCTTTCTTT

v_gene: TRBV2
abundance: few
d_gene: -
j_gene: TRBJ2-2
CDR3aa: CASGRGANTGELFF
CDR3nt: TGTGCCAGCGGGCGGGGCGCGAACACCGGGGAGCTGTTTTTT

v_gene: TRBV11-3
abundance: -
d_gene: TRBD1
j_gene: TRBJ1-1
CDR3aa: CASSSGSDRGTEAFF
CDR3nt: TGTGCCAGCAGCTCAGGCTCGGACAGGGGGACTGAAGCTTTCTTT

v_gene: TRBV10-2
abundance: -
d_gene: -
j_gene: TRBJ1-3
CDR3aa: CASSAYGDSGNTIYF
CDR3nt: TGCGCCAGCAGTGCCTACGGAGACTCTGGAAACACCATATATTTT

v_gene: TRBV27
abundance: -
d_gene: TRBD1
j_gene: TRBJ1-1
CDR3aa: CASSSPTTGIGTEAFF
CDR3nt: TGTGCCAGCAGTTCGCCGACGACAGGGATTGGGACTGAAGCTTTCTTT